The next 4 T cell receptor delta chains were all read from a single sample in a study of gamma-delta chains in newborns, infants, children. TCRdb re-identified clones in the reads via CATT. Here the sample spans roughly 7,400 delta-chain clones, 0.65% to 0.8% being singletons. The sample was blood. The source of these receptors is a child who was a newborn, infant or young child, either healthy, febrile or measles-vaccinated (not recorded which).

On this clone itself: Given a much more abundant clone one base away, this may be a read error. Distinct nucleotide sequences in the sample also encode this CDR3. J is TRDJ3 and V is TRDV2; TRDD3 matches at 10 bases. V gave up 4 bases and J gave up 2 bases; unmatched junction bases: 7. This CDR3 comprises 18 residues. Germline V gene sequence: CDR1 GEAIGNYY, CDR2 EKD. DNA for the CDR3: TGTGCCTGTGATACCGTACTGGGGGATGCCTGGGACACCCGACAGATGTTTTTC. Amino acids: CACDTVLGDAWDTRQMFF.

This clone is labeled as large. Within the sample, other DNA sequences also encode this same CDR3. This rearrangement joins TRDV2 to TRDJ2; 7 bases are a match to TRDD3. J was trimmed by 0 bases and V by 4 bases; bases with no gene match: 4. The germline V gene has CDR1 GEAIGNYY and CDR2 EKD. This CDR3 is 15 amino acids long. CDR3 residues: CACERGMPLTAQLFF. The CDR3 bases are TGTGCCTGTGAGCGGGGGATGCCTTTGACAGCACAACTCTTCTTT.

This clone was seen more than once but under ten times. This same CDR3 is encoded by further DNA sequences in the sample. The chain recombines TRDV2 with TRDJ3; TRDD3 matches 11 bases. With V trimmed by 3 bases and J by 2 bases, 5 bases remained unmatched. Germline-derived CDR1 and CDR2 are GEAIGNYY and EKD. The CDR3 is 18 amino acids. The CDR3 nucleotides read TGTGCCTGTGACTTGGTACTGGGGGATACCTGGGACACCCGACAGATGTTTTTC. Its protein product is CACDLVLGDTWDTRQMFF.

As concerns this clone: A far larger clone differs by one base, so this is likely a read error. The identical CDR3 is also encoded by other nucleotide sequences in the sample. V usage is TRDV2 and J usage is TRDJ1, with 12 bases that match TRDD3. This CDR3 spans 15 amino acids. From germline, CDR1 is GEAIGNYY and CDR2 EKD. CDR3 DNA: TGTGCCTGTGACGCCTTACTGGGGGATACCGACAAACTCATCTTT. It yields the protein CACDALLGDTDKLIF.